This T cell receptor beta chain came from a study of shared clonotypes between healthy human individuals (dated by TCRdb to 2018 to 2020). About the full investigation: A few men and a couple of women, aged 18 to 49 years, made up the cohort. Per donor, three plates each were used for CD4 naive and CD4 memory, two for CD8 naive, and one for CD8 memory. To estimate repertoire size and how much clonotype sharing occurs between individuals, the study deeply sequenced the blood TCR repertoires of five or six healthy adults. Different laboratories and diverse techniques were used to prepare libraries and sequence TCR repertoires, to increase sequencing depth and limit assay-specific biases. Leukapheresis yielded between about 0.8 and 9.5 billion PBMCs per donor. General study outcomes and caveats: Compared with non-shared clonotypes, the clonotypes found in all four sorted-subset donors had higher generation probabilities. About 4.5% of naive CD4, roughly 3.5% of naive CD8, 2.3% of memory CD4, and 0.4% of memory CD8 clonotypes were shared across several donors. Sampling was restricted to blood, and TCR repertoires in tissue are likely to differ from TCR repertoires in blood. Incomplete sequencing was indicated by rarefaction of sorted-subset datasets, despite the large sequencing depth. Because the study included a small number of donors, the genetic and exposure-history diversity represented was limited. Pairwise subsampling indicated that sequencing depth was expected to affect the degree of clonotype sharing among donors. Larger estimated clonotype richness was generally found for naive subsets than for memory subsets.

With respect to this clone: No cognate antigen has been identified for it. The sample holds no much larger clone one base away, and base qualities are not on file.

From cysteine to phenylalanine, the CDR3 is 15 amino acids long. Of all the DNA, just the CDR3 is kept, 45 bases in frame from base 1. Using the deep immunoSEQ assay, multiplex PCR amplified TCR CDR3 regions from genomic DNA. For each cell subset, the extracted genomic DNA was distributed evenly across all wells of several immunoSEQ 96-well plates, and each plate served as one replicate. Each replicate PCR for sorted subsets received roughly 0.2 ug genomic DNA, equal to roughly 30,000 T cell genomes. Purified libraries were measured with a Qubit 3.0 fluorometer, size-checked on a Bioanalyzer 2100, and measured again with the KAPA Library Quantification kit. Each immunoSEQ 96-well plate was sequenced on its own single-read 150-cycle Illumina NextSeq 550 flow cell. Concerning the study's data processing: Because the immunoSEQ output included only junctional sequences and no quality scores, the filtering could not be the same as the filtering used for full-length reads. Sequences were annotated with PyIR, a Python wrapper for IgBLAST v1.9, and V/J genes and CDR3 were assigned using IMGT germline references. Any read was removed if the V/J assignment was weak (E-value above 1e-6), the CDR3 was missing, or the read contained stop codons, out-of-frame junctions, or ambiguous translated residues. V3J clonotypes were defined as sequences sharing an identical inferred V gene, J gene, and CDR3 amino acid sequence. The percentage overlap between two repertoires was calculated by dividing the number of shared unique clonotypes by the size of the smaller repertoire. Three approaches were used to assess repertoire richness: RTK rarefaction, the Chao1 estimator, and Recon v2.1 estimates of unobserved clonotypes. OLGA was used to compute generation probabilities for all TCRbeta clonotypes that the gDNA method yielded from a few donors. TCRdb holds this immuneACCESS table with in-frame rearrangements only. Some clones are missing; in checked studies, unresolved V genes explain under half, and the rest has no known cause. V, J and clone size were drawn from that table, and D and trimming were deduced from the DNA. This sample comprises 2,500,000 or so clones, around nine tenths of them detected only once. The ten largest make up more than 0.12% of the sample.

The donors were healthy, HIV-negative adults who had no recently reported acute infections or vaccinations. Every donor was a Caucasian adult living in Nashville, Tennessee, USA. CD4+ T cells were enriched through magnetic negative selection, after which naive cells were positively selected on CD45RA and the remaining negative fraction served as the memory subset. Blood was collected by leukapheresis, and PBMCs were isolated by Ficoll-Histopaque density gradient centrifugation and then cryopreserved in liquid nitrogen vapor phase. Analytical flow cytometry was used to check the purity and quantity of each magnetically sorted T cell population. Genomic DNA was isolated from each sorted fraction and quantified by UV absorbance on a Nanodrop 2000c.

This sequence uses TRBV21-1 and TRBJ2-7; whether TRBD1, the table's D call, matches the DNA was not checked. TRBV21-1 corresponds to a pseudogene. The TCR was taken from a man younger than 35 in good health. Specimen: naive CD4+ T cells sorted from blood. According to the study, the label for this sample's cell subset or site signals: CD45RA+ positively selected. This receptor has the CDR3 CASSCLGPQGNKQYF. The DNA sequence is given as TGTGCCAGCAGCTGTCTGGGGCCACAGGGTAATAAGCAGTACTTC.